This entry is about one T cell receptor beta chain. Its antigen is unidentified. This sample is drawn from a study of circulating and synovial CD4+ cells in juvenile arthritis. The V gene's germline CDR1 is SGHNT and CDR2 YYREEE (reference sequence). V shed 3 bases and J 6 bases; nucleotides not matched to a gene: 11. This CDR3 region has 17 residues. Overall study findings and caveats: These repertoires were less diverse than bulk blood CD4 repertoires. Overlap with synovium rose as more T cells were sequenced.

TCRdb's copy holds only in-frame clones and misses some; the assay was immunoSEQ multiplex PCR. The data hold around 32,000 clones, with 93% observed a single time. V gene TRBV5-4 combines with J gene TRBJ2-7, with 14 bases fitting TRBD2. The clonotype originates from a human donor with juvenile idiopathic arthritis. Sequenced: CD4+ T cells from blood. The CDR3 here is CASSSGTSGRVTGEQYF. Here the CDR3 DNA reads TGTGCCAGCAGCTCTGGGACTAGCGGGAGAGTGACGGGCGAGCAGTACTTC.